This TCR beta chain was captured in a study of T-cell reconstitution after alpha-beta-depleted transplantation in children. Unique molecular identifiers were incorporated during preparation of the TCRbeta library. TCRdb itself ran the PCR reads through MiXCR, one entry per CDR3 protein. The table lists a few hundred thousand distinct CDR3 sequences, around two fifths of them singletons. This clonotype was counted ten times or more. The CDR3 contains 18 residues. The source was PBMCs, collected before TCRalphabeta/CD19-depleted stem cell transplant. The chain carries TRBV21-1 and TRBJ2-7; whether TRBD2, the table's D call, matches the DNA was not checked. TRBV21-1 is listed as a pseudogene. The TCR originated in a girl aged 2 to 9 with aplastic anemia, due to receive a stem cell transplant. The CDR3 sequence: CARECQLAGLNRSYEQYF. The DNA for the CDR3 is TGTGCCAGAGAATGCCAACTAGCGGGACTCAATCGCTCCTACGAGCAGTACTTC.